The 21 T cell receptor beta chains given below trace back to one sample, sequenced in a study of blood T cell repertoires in COVID-19. TCRdb's table, derived via immunoSEQ multiplex PCR, lists solely in-frame clones and lacks some. Of about 60,000 clones listed, roughly four fifths are singletons. Sequencing was done on a sample of peripheral blood. These receptor sequences come from a human donor in a cohort sampled during active COVID-19.

The rearrangement uses TRBV14 and TRBJ1-2, with D possibly being TRBD1 (5 bases). V was shortened by 5 bases and J by 4 bases, with 11 bases between the two germline ends. The CDR3 contains 13 residues. CDR1 and CDR2 from the germline V gene are SGHDN and FVKESK. Here the CDR3 DNA reads TGTGCCAGCAGCTTCACGACAGCCTATGGCTACACCTTC. It encodes CASSFTTAYGYTF.

This chain joins TRBV30 and TRBJ1-3, with 7 bases fitting TRBD1. The CDR3 is 13 amino acids. The germline gives CDR1 GTSNPN, CDR2 SVGIG (reference sequence). V lost 4 bases to trimming and J lost 8 bases; unmatched junction nucleotides: 8. The CDR3 region is CAWMDRRVHTIYF. CDR3 coding DNA: TGTGCCTGGATGGACAGGAGGGTCCACACCATATATTTT. Complete variable domain (other parts from reference TRBV30 and TRBJ1-3): SQTIHQWPATLVQPVGSPLSLECTVEGTSNPNLYWYRQAAGRGLQLLFYSVGIGQISSEVPQNLSASRPQDRQFILSSKKLLLSDSGFYLCAWMDRRVHTIYFGEGSWLTVV.

This clone was seen only once. The CDR3 DNA reads as TGTGCCAGCAGCGGGCGACAGGACTATGGCTACACCTTC. Translating it yields CASSGRQDYGYTF. This chain joins TRBV5-5 and TRBJ1-2, with D perhaps matching TRBD1 (6 bases). Trimming stripped 4 bases from V and 3 bases from J, with 10 bases between. The V gene's germline CDR1 is SGHKS and CDR2 YYEKEE (reference sequence). This CDR3 comprises 13 residues.

This clone was seen a few times. This sequence joins TRBV19 and TRBJ2-2; TRBD2 is a possible D gene (6 bases). Germline CDR1 reads LNHDA; CDR2 reads SQIVND (reference sequence). The V and J ends lost 6 bases and 1 base respectively, with 9 bases between them. The CDR3 loop spans 14 amino acids. The CDR3 DNA follows: TGTGCCAGTAGATACGGGAGGAACACCGGGGAGCTGTTTTTT. Protein: CASRYGRNTGELFF.

The V call is TRBV7-9, the J call TRBJ2-5, with D perhaps matching TRBD2 (6 bases). Germline values: CDR1 SEHNR, CDR2 FQNEAQ (reference sequence). Trimming shortened V by 6 bases and J by 1 base, and 12 bases separated the two germline ends. This CDR3 has 14 residues. CDR3 coding DNA: TGTGCCAGCAGACGAGGGACTGGCCAAGAGACCCAGTACTTC. It translates to CASRRGTGQETQYF.

This clone was picked up one time. The gene calls are TRBV2 and TRBJ1-5; TRBD1 agrees at 7 bases. The CDR3 loop spans 14 amino acids. J was trimmed by 2 bases and V by 6 bases; bases with no gene match: 4. Germline V gene lookup returns CDR1 SNHLY and CDR2 FYNNEI. In nucleotides, the CDR3 is TGTGCCAGCAGGTCTACAGGGGGCAATCAGCCCCAGCATTTT. Translated, it gives CASRSTGGNQPQHF.

J is TRBJ1-6 and V is TRBV6-5, with 9 positions matching TRBD1. Germline values: CDR1 MNHEY, CDR2 SVGAGI. The CDR3 is 15 residues long. V lost 11 bases to trimming and J lost 0 bases; unmatched junction nucleotides: 5. The CDR3 coding sequence is TGTGCCCGCGGACAGGGGACCTCCTATAATTCACCCCTCCACTTT. This gives the protein CARGQGTSYNSPLHF.

The sample holds many counts of this clone. The J gene is TRBJ2-3, the V gene TRBV7-2; possibly TRBD2 for D (6 bases). Germline assignment: CDR1 SGHTA and CDR2 FQGNSA. The CDR3 runs 15 residues. V was cut by 6 bases and J by 2 bases, with 15 bases left in between. The CDR3 DNA follows: TGTGCCAGCAGTAATAAGGGACTGCCCACAGATACGCAGTATTTT. This encodes CASSNKGLPTDTQYF. The variable domain in full, with the rest retrieved from reference TRBV7-2 and TRBJ2-3, is GAGVSQSPSNKVTEKGKDVELRCDPISGHTALYWYRQSLGQGLEFLIYFQGNSAPDKSGLPSDRFSAERTGGSVSTLTIQRTQQEDSAVYLCASSNKGLPTDTQYFGPGTRLTVL.

This chain joins TRBV30 and TRBJ1-2, with 8 bases identical to TRBD1. Trimming removed 0 bases from V and 3 bases from J; junction bases left unmatched: 15. The CDR3 runs to 18 residues. Germline V lookup: CDR1 GTSNPN, CDR2 SVGIG (reference sequence). CDR3 DNA: TGTGCCTGGAGTGTACAGGTCAGGGGGCGTGATATGGACTATGGCTACACCTTC. Translated, it gives CAWSVQVRGRDMDYGYTF.

This clone came up many times. The chain employs TRBV7-9 and TRBJ2-2; 8 bases are shared with TRBD1. The CDR3 runs to 16 residues. Germline V lookup: CDR1 SEHNR, CDR2 FQNEAQ (reference sequence). The junction had 10 bases not matched to a gene; V was cut back by 5 bases and J by 5 bases. The chain's CDR3 is CASSPTVRTGTGELFF. CDR3 sequence (DNA): TGTGCCAGCAGCCCCACGGTCCGGACAGGGACCGGGGAGCTGTTTTTT.

This sequence joins TRBV4-3 and TRBJ1-2; D is perhaps TRBD1 (5 bases). CDR3 length: 15 amino acids. Germline CDR1 LGHNA, CDR2 YSLEER. Trimming removed 3 bases from V and 6 bases from J, with 17 bases in between. This CDR3 reads CASSQDRGGKDGYTF. CDR3 bases: TGCGCCAGCAGCCAGGATCGCGGGGGTAAGGATGGCTACACCTTC.

The rearrangement joins TRBV24-1 to TRBJ2-3; D is perhaps TRBD1 (5 bases). Germline assignment: CDR1 KGHDR and CDR2 SFDVKD. V lost 1 base to trimming and J lost 6 bases, with 10 bases between them. The CDR3 is 14 residues long. The CDR3 is CATSDFKGVDTQYF. The CDR3 coding sequence is TGTGCCACCAGTGATTTTAAAGGGGTGGATACGCAGTATTTT.

In nucleotides, the CDR3 is TGTGCCAGCAGCCCTCGGGGACAGGGGACCCTAGCGCCCCAGCATTTT. It codes for CASSPRGQGTLAPQHF. J is TRBJ1-5 and V is TRBV28, with 10 bases lining up with TRBD1. CDR1 is MDHEN and CDR2 is SYDVKM in the germline V gene. Trimming removed 6 bases from V and 9 bases from J; junction bases left unmatched: 14. The CDR3 runs to 16 residues.

The rearrangement links TRBV7-3 to TRBJ2-1, with 7 positions matching TRBD1. The germline V gene encodes CDR1 SGHTA and CDR2 FQGTGA. The trim removed 5 bases at V and 5 bases at J, leaving 9 bases unmatched. This CDR3 has 15 residues. The CDR3 is CASSPRAGTDNEQFF. The CDR3 DNA reads TGTGCCAGCAGCCCTAGGGCTGGGACAGACAATGAGCAGTTCTTC.

V usage is TRBV19 and J usage is TRBJ1-1; TRBD1 matches at 8 bases. The germline V gene encodes CDR1 LNHDA and CDR2 SQIVND (reference sequence). V was pared by 2 bases and J by 7 bases, with 9 bases of the junction left unmatched. CDR3 length: 15 amino acids. The CDR3 region is CASSIKRTGRLEAFF. For the CDR3, the DNA is TGTGCCAGTAGTATAAAACGGACAGGGCGGCTTGAAGCTTTCTTT.

The chain is built from TRBV4-2 and TRBJ1-5, with 8 bases matching TRBD1. The germline CDR1 and CDR2 sequences are LGHNA and YNFKEQ. This CDR3 region has 16 residues. J was trimmed by 3 bases and V by 4 bases; bases with no gene match: 8. This chain's CDR3 is CASSLSQGADNQPQHF. CDR3 nucleotides: TGTGCCAGCAGCCTGTCGCAGGGGGCCGACAATCAGCCCCAGCATTTT.

This sequence joins TRBV30 and TRBJ1-3; TRBD1 matches 7 bases. V lost 5 bases and J lost 0; bases outside the gene matches: 10. Germline CDR1 is GTSNPN and CDR2 is SVGIG (reference sequence). The CDR3 spans 16 residues. CDR3 bases: TGTGCCTGGGGTTCCATCTACAGGGGCTCTGGAAACACCATATATTTT. As protein: CAWGSIYRGSGNTIYF. Combining the CDR3 with reference TRBV30 and TRBJ1-3 gives the whole variable domain SQTIHQWPATLVQPVGSPLSLECTVEGTSNPNLYWYRQAAGRGLQLLFYSVGIGQISSEVPQNLSASRPQDRQFILSSKKLLLSDSGFYLCAWGSIYRGSGNTIYFGEGSWLTVV.

This chain joins TRBV5-6 and TRBJ2-7, with 8 bases aligning to TRBD1. The CDR3 runs to 16 residues. V shed 3 bases and J 0 bases; nucleotides not matched to a gene: 8. CDR1 is SGHDT and CDR2 is YYEEEE in the germline V gene. CDR3 coding DNA: TGTGCCAGCAGCTGGGCAGAGGACAGGGCCTCCTACGAGCAGTACTTC. Its protein is CASSWAEDRASYEQYF.

The table lists this clone with a count of one. The genes are TRBV28 and TRBJ1-2; 8 positions agree with TRBD1. Germline CDR1 is MDHEN and CDR2 is SYDVKM. The CDR3 loop spans 15 amino acids. J lost 3 bases, V lost 4 bases, and 7 bases had no gene match. CDR3 in amino acids: CASSSHYRGDYGYTF. The CDR3 region has the DNA TGTGCCAGCAGTTCTCACTACAGGGGGGACTATGGCTACACCTTC.

Only a few counts were recorded for this clone. The genes are TRBV18 and TRBJ1-1; D remains ambiguous. The germline V and J ends were trimmed by 5 bases and 2 bases, with 9 bases remaining between them. In germline, CDR1 is KGHSH, CDR2 LQKENI. CDR3 size: 13 residues. CDR3 region: CASSATTNTEAFF. CDR3 DNA sequence: TGTGCCAGCTCAGCGACTACTAACACTGAAGCTTTCTTT. Drawing the rest from reference TRBV18 and TRBJ1-1, the complete variable domain is NAGVMQNPRHLVRRRGQEARLRCSPMKGHSHVYWYRQLPEEGLKFMVYLQKENIIDESGMPKERFSAEFPKEGPSILRIQQVVRGDSAAYFCASSATTNTEAFFGQGTRLTVV.

This clone was observed a handful of times. The chain couples TRBV5-5 to TRBJ1-5; a weak D match, TRBD1 (5 bases). Germline assignment: CDR1 SGHKS and CDR2 YYEKEE (reference sequence). Trimming removed 4 bases at V and 1 base at J, with 12 bases between. The CDR3 consists of 15 residues. CDR3 sequence: CASSPFGGSNQPQHF. In DNA, the CDR3 is TGTGCCAGCAGCCCGTTCGGGGGGAGCAATCAGCCCCAGCATTTT.